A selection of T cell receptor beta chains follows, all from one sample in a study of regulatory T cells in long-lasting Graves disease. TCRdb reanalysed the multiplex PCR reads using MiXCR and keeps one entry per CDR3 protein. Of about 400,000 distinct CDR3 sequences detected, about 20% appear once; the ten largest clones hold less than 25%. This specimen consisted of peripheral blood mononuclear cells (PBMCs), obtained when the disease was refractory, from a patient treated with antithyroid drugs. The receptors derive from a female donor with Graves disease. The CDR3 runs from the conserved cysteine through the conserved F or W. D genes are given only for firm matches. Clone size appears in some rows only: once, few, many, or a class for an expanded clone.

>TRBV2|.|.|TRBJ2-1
TGTGCCAGCAGTGAAGGGGCCAATTATAATGAGCAGTTCTTC
CASSEGANYNEQFF
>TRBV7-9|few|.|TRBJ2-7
TGTGCCAGCAGCTTAGTGGCAGTATACGAGCAGTACTTC
CASSLVAVYEQYF
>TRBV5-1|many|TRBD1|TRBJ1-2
TGCGCCAGCAGCCAACGACAGGGCCAAAACACCTTC
CASSQRQGQNTF
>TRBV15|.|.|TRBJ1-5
TGTGCCACCAGCACTCCGACAGTTAATCAGCCCCAGCATTTT
CATSTPTVNQPQHF
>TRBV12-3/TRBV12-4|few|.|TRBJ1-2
TGTGCCAGCAGTTACGGGGGTAGCTACACCTTC
CASSYGGSYTF
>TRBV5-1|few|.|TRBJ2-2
TGCGCCAGCAGCTTGGACAGCTCGAACACCGGGGAGCTGTTTTTT
CASSLDSSNTGELFF
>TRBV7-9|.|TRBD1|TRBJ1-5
TGTGCCAGCAGCGCTATGGGACAGGGAAGCAATCAGCCCCAGCATTTT
CASSAMGQGSNQPQHF
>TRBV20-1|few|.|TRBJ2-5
TGCAGTGTCCCAGAGACCCAGTACTTC
CSVPETQYF
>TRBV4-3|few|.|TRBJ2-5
TGCGCCAGCAGCCAAGATCTTGGACCCTACGAGACCCAGTACTTC
CASSQDLGPYETQYF
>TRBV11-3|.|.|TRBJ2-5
TGTGCCAGCAGCTTAGTGGGGTTGGGACACCCCCAAGAGACCCAGTACTTC
CASSLVGLGHPQETQYF
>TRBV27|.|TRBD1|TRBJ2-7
TGTGCCAGCAGTTTTAGCCGGACAGGGGGCTTTGAGCAGTACTTC
CASSFSRTGGFEQYF
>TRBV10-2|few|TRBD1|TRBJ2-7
TGCGCCAGCAGTCGACAGGGTAGCTCCTACGAGCAGTACTTC
CASSRQGSSYEQYF
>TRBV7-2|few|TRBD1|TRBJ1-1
TGTGCCAGCAGCTCCCTAGGACAGGGCTCTGAAGCTTTCTTT
CASSSLGQGSEAFF
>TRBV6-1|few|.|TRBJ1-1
TGTGCCAGCAGTGAAGCTCCCAGCGTCGGATATGAAGCTTTCTTT
CASSEAPSVGYEAFF
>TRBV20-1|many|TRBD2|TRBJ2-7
TGCAGTGCGGGCGGACTAGCGGGCTCCCACTCCTACGAGCAGTACTTC
CSAGGLAGSHSYEQYF
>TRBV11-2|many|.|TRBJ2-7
TGTGCCAGCAGCCCGAGTTTAGAGCAGTACTTC
CASSPSLEQYF
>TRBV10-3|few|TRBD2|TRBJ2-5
TGTGCCCTGCCGGCGGGGGGGGTACAAGAGACCCAGTACTTC
CALPAGGVQETQYF
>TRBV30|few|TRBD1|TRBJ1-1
TGTGCCTGGAGTATAAACAGGGGGAACACTGAAGCTTTCTTT
CAWSINRGNTEAFF
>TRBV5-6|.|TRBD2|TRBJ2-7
TGTGCCAGCACGACTAGCGGCTTCTACGAGCAGTACTTC
CASTTSGFYEQYF
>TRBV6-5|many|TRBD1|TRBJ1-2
TGTGCCAGCAGTTATATTGCAGGGGGCGGGGATGGCTACACCTTC
CASSYIAGGGDGYTF
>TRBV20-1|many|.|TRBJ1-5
TGCAGTGCTTTCGCCGGTTATAGCAATCAGCCCCAGCATTTT
CSAFAGYSNQPQHF
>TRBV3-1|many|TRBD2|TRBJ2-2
TGTGCCAGCAGCCAATGGGGGGGGAACACCGGGGAGCTGTTTTTT
CASSQWGGNTGELFF
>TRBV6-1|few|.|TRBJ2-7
TGTGCCAGCAGCGGCTTGATGCTTCCTCCCTACGAGCAGTACTTC
CASSGLMLPPYEQYF
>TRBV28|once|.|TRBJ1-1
TGTGCCAGCAGGGGGATGGGGAGCACTGAAGCTTTCTTT
CASRGMGSTEAFF
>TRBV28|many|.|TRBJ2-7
TGTGCCAGCAGTTTGGTCCGGACAGCGGACTACGAGCAGTACTTC
CASSLVRTADYEQYF
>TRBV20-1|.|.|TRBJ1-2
TGCAGCAGTTCACAGGTTTCATTGTATGGCTACACCTTC
CSSSQVSLYGYTF
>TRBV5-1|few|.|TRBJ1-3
TGCGCCAGCAGCCCCGAACTGAGCTCTGGAAACACCATATATTTT
CASSPELSSGNTIYF
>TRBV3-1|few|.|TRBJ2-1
TGTGCCAGTAGCCAAGATGGGGTAGGCGATGAGCAGTTCTTC
CASSQDGVGDEQFF
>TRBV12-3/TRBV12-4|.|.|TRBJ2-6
TGTGCCAGCAGTTCGTCTCCTAACGTCCTGACTTTC
CASSSSPNVLTF
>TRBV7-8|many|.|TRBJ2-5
TGTGCCAGCAGCGCCGGGACTTTAGAGACCCAGTACTTC
CASSAGTLETQYF
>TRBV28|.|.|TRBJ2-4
TGTGCCAGCCGTGAGTCCGGGGGCTTGGATCAGTACTTC
CASRESGGLDQYF
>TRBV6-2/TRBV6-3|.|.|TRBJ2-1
TGTGCCAGCAGTCACTCGAACCTAAACGAGCAGTTCTTC
CASSHSNLNEQFF
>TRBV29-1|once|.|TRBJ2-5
TGCAGCGTTGATCTGGTAGCCGGGGAGACCCAGTACTTC
CSVDLVAGETQYF
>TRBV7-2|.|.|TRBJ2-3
TGTGCCAGCAGCTTCCAGGGCCTGCCAGATACGCAGTATTTT
CASSFQGLPDTQYF
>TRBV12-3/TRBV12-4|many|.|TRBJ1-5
TGTGCCAGCAGTTCCGGACAGTTAGGACAGCCCCAGCATTTT
CASSSGQLGQPQHF
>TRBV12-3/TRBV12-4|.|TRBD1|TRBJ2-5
TGTGCCAGCAGTAGGACAGGGGGCGAACAGACCCAGTACTTC
CASSRTGGEQTQYF
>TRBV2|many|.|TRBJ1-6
TGTGCCAGCAGTGATAAAGCGGGGTGGAATTCACCCCTCCACTTT
CASSDKAGWNSPLHF
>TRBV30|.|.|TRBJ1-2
TGTGCCTGGAGTGCCCAGGGGAGAGGCTACACCTTC
CAWSAQGRGYTF
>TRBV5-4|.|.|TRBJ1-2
TGTGCCAGCAGCCCGGACAGTGACTATGGCTACACCTTC
CASSPDSDYGYTF
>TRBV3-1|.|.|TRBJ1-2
TGTGCCAGCAGCCAAGATAGGAACCCTTATGGCTACACCTTC
CASSQDRNPYGYTF